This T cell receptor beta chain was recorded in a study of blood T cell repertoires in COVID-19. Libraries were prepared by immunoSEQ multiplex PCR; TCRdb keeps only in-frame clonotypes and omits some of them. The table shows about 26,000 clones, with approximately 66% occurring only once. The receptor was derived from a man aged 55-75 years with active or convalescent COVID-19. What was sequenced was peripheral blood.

Written as DNA, the CDR3 is TGTGCCAGTAGCCCTACAGGACAGGGGGAAGGCCAGCCCCAGCATTTT. Its protein is CASSPTGQGEGQPQHF. This rearrangement joins TRBV19 to TRBJ1-5, with 10 nucleotides matching TRBD1. The CDR3 is made up of 16 amino acids. Germline trimming cut 6 bases from V and 7 bases from J; bases unmatched to any gene: 12. Germline V CDR1 and CDR2: LNHDA, SQIVND (reference sequence).